These 8 T cell receptor beta chains were sequenced from one sample in a study of shared clonotypes between healthy human individuals. Clones were sequenced by immunoSEQ multiplex PCR, and TCRdb holds only the in-frame ones, with some missing. The top ten hold 10% to 15% of the sample, which has more than 450,000 clones, about four fifths seen once. The specimen was PBMCs. These receptors were collected from a woman aged 40-49 years in good health. Some clones in this sample may be carry-over from other donors' samples.

V gene TRBV30 combines with J gene TRBJ1-2; D remains ambiguous. The germline V and J ends were trimmed by 4 bases and 1 base, with 7 bases remaining between them. The germline V gene encodes CDR1 GTSNPN and CDR2 SVGIG (reference sequence). This CDR3 has 12 amino acids. Here the CDR3 reads CAWNMDNYGYTF. CDR3 coding DNA: TGTGCCTGGAACATGGATAACTATGGCTACACCTTC.

The chain has TRBV7-9 and TRBJ2-5; a possible D gene is TRBD1 (5 bases). The CDR3 is 14 amino acids. Germline assignment: CDR1 SEHNR and CDR2 FQNEAQ (reference sequence). V lost 0 bases, J lost 4 bases, and 9 bases lay in between. The CDR3 spells CASSLAWQGETQYF. The CDR3 DNA sequence: TGTGCCAGCAGCTTAGCTTGGCAGGGAGAGACCCAGTACTTC.

In its sample, this clone was seen once. V and J are TRBV7-8 and TRBJ1-2; 9 bases align to TRBD1. The CDR3 is 16 residues long. Germline assignment: CDR1 SGHVS and CDR2 FQNEAQ. V shed 3 bases and J 7 bases; nucleotides not matched to a gene: 12. CDR3 sequence (DNA): TGTGCCAGCAGCTTCGGGGGGGACAGGGATGATGGTGGCTACACCTTC. Protein sequence: CASSFGGDRDDGGYTF.

V gene TRBV5-6 combines with J gene TRBJ1-2; 7 bases line up with TRBD1. V dropped 1 base and J dropped 5; count of bases not matched to a gene: 8. Germline CDR1 SGHDT, CDR2 YYEEEE. This CDR3 has 15 amino acids. The CDR3 region is CASSLWDRLRYGYTF. The CDR3 coding sequence is TGTGCCAGCAGCTTGTGGGACAGACTCAGATATGGCTACACCTTC.

The chain carries TRBV28 and TRBJ1-1; D uncertain. Germline V CDR1 and CDR2: MDHEN, SYDVKM. This CDR3 has 13 residues. Trimming pared 10 bases from V and 0 bases from J, leaving 12 bases between. CDR3 DNA: TGTGCCACCACAGCGCACATGAACACTGAAGCTTTCTTT. The encoded protein is CATTAHMNTEAFF.

Only a few counts were recorded for this clone. Here the CDR3 reads CASSSYRGRDTEAFF. Written as DNA, the CDR3 is TGTGCCAGCAGTTCATACAGGGGCAGGGATACTGAAGCTTTCTTT. The chain joins TRBV28 to TRBJ1-1; TRBD1 matches 7 bases. V lost 4 bases and J lost 5; bases outside the gene matches: 10. From germline, CDR1 is MDHEN and CDR2 SYDVKM. The CDR3 has 15 amino acids.

The sample holds a few counts of this clone. The DNA of the CDR3 is TGTGCCAGCAGCCAAGATCCTACAGGGGCTAACTATGGCTACACCTTC. It yields the protein CASSQDPTGANYGYTF. This chain uses TRBV4-2 with TRBJ1-2; 7 bases line up with TRBD1. Germline lookup yields CDR1 LGHNA and CDR2 YNFKEQ. This CDR3 is 16 amino acids long. The junction had 4 bases not matched to a gene; V was cut back by 0 bases and J by 0 bases.

This chain connects TRBV29-1 to TRBJ1-2; possibly TRBD1 for D (6 bases). The V and J ends lost 5 bases and 6 bases respectively, with 19 bases between them. The germline V gene encodes CDR1 SQVTM and CDR2 ANQGSEA. The CDR3 has 14 residues. The CDR3 region is CSVTSLRDNDGYTF. CDR3 in DNA: TGCAGCGTTACCTCCCTCCGGGACAACGATGGCTACACCTTC.